This TCR beta chain was sequenced during a study of PD-L1 blockade in urothelial cancer. About the study: Blood was evaluated 3 weeks (second dose) and 6 weeks after therapy began.

Germline CDR1 reads SGDLS; CDR2 reads YYNGEE. J gave up 1 base and V 2 bases, and 3 bases lay outside the gene matches. The length of the CDR3 is 14 residues. The time point was: peripheral blood 6 weeks after treatment start. Method: immunoSEQ multiplex PCR; TCRdb's copy keeps in-frame clones and lacks some. The sample includes 45,000 to 55,000 clones, approximately 84% of them seen just once. The clonotype was recovered from a man aged 55 to 70 with urothelial cancer. The source was PBMCs, collected around atezolizumab (anti-PD-L1) treatment. The chain carries TRBV9 and TRBJ2-7, with TRBD2 matching over 7 bases. CDR3 in DNA: TGTGCCAGCAGCGTGAGCGGGGTTTCCTACGAGCAGTACTTC. Its translation is CASSVSGVSYEQYF.